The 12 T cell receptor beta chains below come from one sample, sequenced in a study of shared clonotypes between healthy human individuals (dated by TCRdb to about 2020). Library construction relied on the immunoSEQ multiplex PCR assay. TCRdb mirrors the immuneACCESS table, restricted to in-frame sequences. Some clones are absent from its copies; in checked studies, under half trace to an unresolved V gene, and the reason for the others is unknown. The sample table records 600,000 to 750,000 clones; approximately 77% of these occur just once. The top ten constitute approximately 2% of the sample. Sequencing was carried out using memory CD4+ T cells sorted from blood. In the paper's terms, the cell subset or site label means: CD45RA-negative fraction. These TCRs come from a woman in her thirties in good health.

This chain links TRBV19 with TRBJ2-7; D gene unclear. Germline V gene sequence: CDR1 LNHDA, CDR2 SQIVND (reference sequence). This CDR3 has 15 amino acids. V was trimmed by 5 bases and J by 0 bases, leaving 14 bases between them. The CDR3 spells CASSLGTQNSYEQYF. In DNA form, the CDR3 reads TGTGCCAGTAGTTTAGGAACGCAGAACTCCTACGAGCAGTACTTC.

The CDR3 region is CASSYSSRGPGELFF. Written as DNA, the CDR3 is TGTGCCAGCAGTTACTCTTCTAGGGGGCCCGGGGAGCTGTTTTTT. The chain links TRBV6-5 to TRBJ2-2; 7 bases fit TRBD1. The CDR3 is 15 residues long. From germline, CDR1 is MNHEY and CDR2 SVGAGI. Trimming at V came to 0 bases and at J to 6 bases, leaving 4 bases not matched to a gene.

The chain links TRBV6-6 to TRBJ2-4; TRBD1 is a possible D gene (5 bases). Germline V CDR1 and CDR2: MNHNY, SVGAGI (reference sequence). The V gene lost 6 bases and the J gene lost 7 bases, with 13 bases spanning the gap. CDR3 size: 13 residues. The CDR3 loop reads CASRPQGRNIQYF. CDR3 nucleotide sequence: TGTGCCAGCAGGCCCCAGGGAAGGAACATTCAGTACTTC.

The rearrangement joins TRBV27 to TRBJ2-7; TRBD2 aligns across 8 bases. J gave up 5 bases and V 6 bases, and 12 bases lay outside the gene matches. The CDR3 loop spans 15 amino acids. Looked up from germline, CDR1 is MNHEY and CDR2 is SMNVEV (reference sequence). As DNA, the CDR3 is TGTGCCAGCAGGGCCTCGGGAGGGCCAAGCCACGAGCAGTACTTC. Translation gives CASRASGGPSHEQYF.

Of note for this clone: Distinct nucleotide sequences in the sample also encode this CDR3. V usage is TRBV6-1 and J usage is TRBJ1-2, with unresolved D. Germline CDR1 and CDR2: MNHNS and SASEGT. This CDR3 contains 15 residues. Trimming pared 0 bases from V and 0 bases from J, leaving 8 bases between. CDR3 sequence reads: CASSEAPQANYGYTF. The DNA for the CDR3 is TGTGCCAGCAGTGAAGCGCCCCAGGCTAACTATGGCTACACCTTC.

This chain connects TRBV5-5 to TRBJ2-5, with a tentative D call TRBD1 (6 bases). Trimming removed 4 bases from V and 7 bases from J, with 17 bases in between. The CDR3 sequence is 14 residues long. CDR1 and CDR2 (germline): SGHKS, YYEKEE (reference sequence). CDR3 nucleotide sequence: TGTGCCAGCAGCCAGACAGGTACCTTAGGGACCCAGTACTTC. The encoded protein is CASSQTGTLGTQYF.

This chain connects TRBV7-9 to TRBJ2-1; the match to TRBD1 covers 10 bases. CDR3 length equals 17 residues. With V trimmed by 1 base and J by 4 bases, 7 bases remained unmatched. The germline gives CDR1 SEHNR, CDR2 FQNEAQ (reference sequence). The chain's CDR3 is CASSLVLRDRGYNEQFF. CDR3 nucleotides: TGTGCCAGCAGCTTAGTCCTGAGGGACAGGGGATACAATGAGCAGTTCTTC.

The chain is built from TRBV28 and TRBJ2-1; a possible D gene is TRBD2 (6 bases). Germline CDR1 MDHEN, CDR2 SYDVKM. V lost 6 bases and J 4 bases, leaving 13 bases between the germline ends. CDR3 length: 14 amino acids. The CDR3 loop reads CASRLSGRYNEQFF. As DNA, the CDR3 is TGTGCCAGCAGGCTTAGCGGTCGGTACAATGAGCAGTTCTTC.

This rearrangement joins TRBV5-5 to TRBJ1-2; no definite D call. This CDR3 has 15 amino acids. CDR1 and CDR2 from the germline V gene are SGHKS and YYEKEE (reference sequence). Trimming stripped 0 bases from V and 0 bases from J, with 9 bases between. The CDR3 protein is CASSLAASSNYGYTF. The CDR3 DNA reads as TGTGCCAGCAGCTTGGCCGCCAGTTCTAACTATGGCTACACCTTC.

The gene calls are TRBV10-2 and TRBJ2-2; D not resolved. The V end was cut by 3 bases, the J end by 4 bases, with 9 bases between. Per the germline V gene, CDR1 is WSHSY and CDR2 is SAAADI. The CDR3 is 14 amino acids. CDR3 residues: CASSEIHPTGELFF. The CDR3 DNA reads TGCGCCAGCAGTGAAATCCACCCCACCGGGGAGCTGTTTTTT.

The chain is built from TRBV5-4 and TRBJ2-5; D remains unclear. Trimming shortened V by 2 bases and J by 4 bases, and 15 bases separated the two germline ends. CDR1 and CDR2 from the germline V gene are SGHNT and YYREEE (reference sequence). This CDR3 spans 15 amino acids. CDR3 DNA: TGTGCCAGCAGCTTAAACCAGCCCTCGGGAGAGACCCAGTACTTC. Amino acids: CASSLNQPSGETQYF. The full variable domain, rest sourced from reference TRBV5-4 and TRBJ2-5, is ETGVTQSPTHLIKTRGQQVTLRCSSQSGHNTVSWYQQALGQGPQFIFQYYREEENGRGNFPPRFSGLQFPNYSSELNVNALELDDSALYLCASSLNQPSGETQYFGPGTRLLVL.

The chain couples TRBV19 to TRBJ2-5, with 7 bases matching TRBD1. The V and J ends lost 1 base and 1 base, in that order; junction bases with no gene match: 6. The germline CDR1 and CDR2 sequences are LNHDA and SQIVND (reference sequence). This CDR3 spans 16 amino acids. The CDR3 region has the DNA TGTGCCAGTAGTATAGCTAGGACAGGACCCCAAGAGACCCAGTACTTC. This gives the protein CASSIARTGPQETQYF.